The T cell receptor (beta chain) under discussion was sequenced for a study of cytomegalovirus exposure and HLA in healthy donors. About the research overall: Researchers found that under 90% of 398 genotyped donors fell within the Caucasian-associated ancestry cluster. The study, taken as a whole, reports: Later, an analysis showed that TCR beta chains associated with HLA were more clonally expanded than others that were equally common.

Amplification used 60 Vbeta primers and 13 Jbeta primers. TCRdb keeps only in-frame clones here, not all; method: immunoSEQ multiplex PCR. This sample has roughly 120,000 clones, with roughly three quarters found just once. Nominally healthy donors were sampled, though unrecorded immune exposures were likely. Of note for this clone: Its antigen is as yet unknown.

CDR3 length: 16 residues. The germline V and J ends were trimmed by 4 bases and 1 base, with 16 bases remaining between them. CDR1 is MNHEY and CDR2 is SMNVEV in the germline V gene (reference sequence). This TCR was recovered from a woman in her twenties or thirties in good health and CMV-seronegative. The chain joins TRBV27 to TRBJ1-1; D might be TRBD1 (5 bases). Sequencing was carried out using PBMCs. CDR3 in amino acids: CASSSDRDKGNTEAFF. The CDR3 DNA reads as TGTGCCAGCAGTTCAGACAGAGACAAGGGGAACACTGAAGCTTTCTTT.